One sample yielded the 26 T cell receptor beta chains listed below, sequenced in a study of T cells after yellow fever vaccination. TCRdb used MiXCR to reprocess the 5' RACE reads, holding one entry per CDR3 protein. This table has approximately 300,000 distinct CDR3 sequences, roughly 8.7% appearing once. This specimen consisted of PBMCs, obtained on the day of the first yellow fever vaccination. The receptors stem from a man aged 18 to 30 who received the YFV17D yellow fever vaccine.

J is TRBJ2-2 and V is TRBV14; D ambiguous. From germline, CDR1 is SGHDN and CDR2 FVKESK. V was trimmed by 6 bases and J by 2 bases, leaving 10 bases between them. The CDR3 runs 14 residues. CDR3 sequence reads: CASRSGLNTGELFF. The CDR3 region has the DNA TGTGCCAGCAGGTCCGGGCTAAACACCGGGGAGCTGTTTTTT.

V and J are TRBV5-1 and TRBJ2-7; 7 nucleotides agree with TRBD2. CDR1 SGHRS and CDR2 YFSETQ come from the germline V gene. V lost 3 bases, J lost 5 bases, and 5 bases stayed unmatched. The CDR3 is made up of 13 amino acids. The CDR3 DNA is TGCGCCAGCAGCTGGGGGGGGGAAAACGAGCAGTACTTC. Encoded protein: CASSWGGENEQYF.

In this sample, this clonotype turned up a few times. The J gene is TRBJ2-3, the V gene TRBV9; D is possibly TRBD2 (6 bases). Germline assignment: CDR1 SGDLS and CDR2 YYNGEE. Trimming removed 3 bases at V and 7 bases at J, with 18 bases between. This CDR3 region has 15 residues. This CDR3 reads CASSAPPGVSNTQYF. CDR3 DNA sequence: TGTGCCAGCAGCGCCCCGCCGGGAGTTTCAAATACGCAGTATTTT.

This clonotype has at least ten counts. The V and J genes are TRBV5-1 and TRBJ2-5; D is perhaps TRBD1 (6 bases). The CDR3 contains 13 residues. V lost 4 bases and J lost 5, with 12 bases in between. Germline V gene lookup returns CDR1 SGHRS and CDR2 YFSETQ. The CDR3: CASSVQGKETQYF. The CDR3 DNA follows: TGCGCCAGCAGCGTACAGGGAAAGGAGACCCAGTACTTC.

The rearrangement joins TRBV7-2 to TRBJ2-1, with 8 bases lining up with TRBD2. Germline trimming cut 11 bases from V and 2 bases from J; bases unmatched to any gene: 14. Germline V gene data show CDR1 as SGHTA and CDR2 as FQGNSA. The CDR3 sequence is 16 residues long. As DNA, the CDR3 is TGTGCCTCGCAGAGGGTAGCGGGGTCCCCCTACAATGAGCAGTTCTTC. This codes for CASQRVAGSPYNEQFF.

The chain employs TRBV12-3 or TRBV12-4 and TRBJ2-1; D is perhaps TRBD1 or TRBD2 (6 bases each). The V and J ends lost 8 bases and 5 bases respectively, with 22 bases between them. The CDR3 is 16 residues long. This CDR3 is CASLSSGGAPHNEQFF. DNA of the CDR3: TGTGCCAGCCTGTCTTCCGGGGGCGCCCCCCACAATGAGCAGTTCTTC.

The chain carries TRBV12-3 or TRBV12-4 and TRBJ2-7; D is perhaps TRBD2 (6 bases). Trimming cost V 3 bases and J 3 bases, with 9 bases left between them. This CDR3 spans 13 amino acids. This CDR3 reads CASSFEEGYEQYV. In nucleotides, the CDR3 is TGTGCCAGCAGTTTCGAGGAGGGCTACGAGCAGTACGTC.

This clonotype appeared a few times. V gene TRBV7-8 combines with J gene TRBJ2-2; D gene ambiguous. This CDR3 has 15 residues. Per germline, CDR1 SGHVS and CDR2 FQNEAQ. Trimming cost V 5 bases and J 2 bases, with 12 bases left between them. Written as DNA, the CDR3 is TGTGCCAGCAGCCCGTATCCAGCTAACACCGGGGAGCTGTTTTTT. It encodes CASSPYPANTGELFF.

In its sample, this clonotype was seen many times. The CDR3 nucleotides read TGCGCCAGCAGCTTTGGCGCAGGGCAAGGAAATGGCTACACCTTC. It codes for CASSFGAGQGNGYTF. The gene calls are TRBV5-1 and TRBJ1-2; possible D gene TRBD1, 5 bases. This CDR3 is built from 15 residues. The germline V gene has CDR1 SGHRS and CDR2 YFSETQ. Trimming shortened V by 2 bases and J by 6 bases, and 17 bases separated the two germline ends.

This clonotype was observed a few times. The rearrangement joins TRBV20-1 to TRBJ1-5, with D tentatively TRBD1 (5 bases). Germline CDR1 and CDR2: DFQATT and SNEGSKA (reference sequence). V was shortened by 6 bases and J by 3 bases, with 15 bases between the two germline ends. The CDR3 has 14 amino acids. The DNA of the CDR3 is TGCAGTGCCTCGACAGAGATCATCAATCAGCCCCAGCATTTT. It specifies CSASTEIINQPQHF.

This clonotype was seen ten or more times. The CDR3 nucleotides are TGTGCCAGCAGTTACGACTACAATGAGCAGTTCTTC. This translates into CASSYDYNEQFF. The gene calls are TRBV6-2 or TRBV6-3 and TRBJ2-1; D gene unclear. Between the trimmed V and J ends, which lost 2 bases and 3 bases, there was a span of 2 bases. In germline, CDR1 is MNHEY, CDR2 SVGEGT. The CDR3 length is 12 residues.

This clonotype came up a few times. CDR3 in amino acids: CASSLEARETQYF. The CDR3 coding sequence is TGTGCCAGCAGCTTAGAGGCTAGGGAGACCCAGTACTTC. V usage is TRBV7-9 and J usage is TRBJ2-5; D uncertain. CDR3 length: 13 residues. Trimming stripped 1 base from V and 5 bases from J, with 8 bases between. The germline V gene has CDR1 SEHNR and CDR2 FQNEAQ (reference sequence). Based on the CDR3 plus reference TRBV7-9 and TRBJ2-5, the full variable domain is DTGVSQNPRHKITKRGQNVTFRCDPISEHNRLYWYRQTLGQGPEFLTYFQNEAQLEKSRLLSDRFSAERPKGSFSTLEIQRTEQGDSAMYLCASSLEARETQYFGPGTRLLVL.

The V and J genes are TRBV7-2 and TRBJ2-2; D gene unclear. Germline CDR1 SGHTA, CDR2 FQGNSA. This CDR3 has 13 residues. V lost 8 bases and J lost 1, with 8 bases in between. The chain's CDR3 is CASVVVNTGELFF. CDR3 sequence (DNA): TGTGCCAGCGTTGTTGTGAACACCGGGGAGCTGTTTTTT.

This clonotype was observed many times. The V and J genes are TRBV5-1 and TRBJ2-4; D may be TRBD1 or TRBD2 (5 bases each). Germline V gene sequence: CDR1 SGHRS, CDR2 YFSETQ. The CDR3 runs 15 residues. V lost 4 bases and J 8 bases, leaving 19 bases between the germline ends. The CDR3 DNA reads TGCGCCAGCAGCATCCTAGGGGCCGGAGGAGACATTCAGTACTTC. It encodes CASSILGAGGDIQYF.

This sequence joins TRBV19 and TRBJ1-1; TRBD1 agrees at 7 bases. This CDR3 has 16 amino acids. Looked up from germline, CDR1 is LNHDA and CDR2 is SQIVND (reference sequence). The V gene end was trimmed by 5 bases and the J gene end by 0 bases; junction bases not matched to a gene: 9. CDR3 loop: CASSPRQGVLNTEAFF. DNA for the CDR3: TGTGCCAGTAGTCCAAGACAGGGTGTTTTGAACACTGAAGCTTTCTTT.

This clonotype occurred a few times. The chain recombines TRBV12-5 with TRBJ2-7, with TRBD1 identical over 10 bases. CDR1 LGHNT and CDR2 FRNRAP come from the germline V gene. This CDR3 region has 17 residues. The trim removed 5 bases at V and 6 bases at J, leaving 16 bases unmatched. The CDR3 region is CASGRRGDRGHVGEQYV. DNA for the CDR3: TGTGCTAGTGGTAGAAGGGGTGACAGGGGGCATGTTGGCGAGCAGTACGTC.

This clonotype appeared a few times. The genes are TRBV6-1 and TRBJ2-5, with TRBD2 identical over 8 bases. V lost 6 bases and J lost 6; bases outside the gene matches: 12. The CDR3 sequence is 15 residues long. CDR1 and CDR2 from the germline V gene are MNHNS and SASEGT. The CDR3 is CASSLPAGAEKTQYF. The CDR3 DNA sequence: TGTGCCAGCAGCTTGCCAGCGGGGGCCGAGAAGACCCAGTACTTC.

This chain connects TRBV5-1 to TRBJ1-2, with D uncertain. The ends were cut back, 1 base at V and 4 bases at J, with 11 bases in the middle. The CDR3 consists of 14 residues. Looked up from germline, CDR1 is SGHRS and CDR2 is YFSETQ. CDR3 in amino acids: CASSLYIKGYGYTF. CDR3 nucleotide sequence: TGCGCCAGCAGCTTGTACATTAAGGGCTATGGCTACACCTTC. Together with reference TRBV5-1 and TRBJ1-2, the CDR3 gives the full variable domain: KAGVTQTPRYLIKTRGQQVTLSCSPISGHRSVSWYQQTPGQGLQFLFEYFSETQRNKGNFPGRFSGRQFSNSRSEMNVSTLELGDSALYLCASSLYIKGYGYTFGSGTRLTVV.

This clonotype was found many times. CDR3 bases: TGCGCCAGCAGCCAAGAGGGCGATACGCAGTATTTT. Its protein product is CASSQEGDTQYF. This rearrangement joins TRBV4-3 to TRBJ2-3; D gene uncertain. V lost 0 bases, J lost 6 bases, and 4 bases lay in between. The germline V gene encodes CDR1 LGHNA and CDR2 YSLEER. The length of the CDR3 is 12 residues.

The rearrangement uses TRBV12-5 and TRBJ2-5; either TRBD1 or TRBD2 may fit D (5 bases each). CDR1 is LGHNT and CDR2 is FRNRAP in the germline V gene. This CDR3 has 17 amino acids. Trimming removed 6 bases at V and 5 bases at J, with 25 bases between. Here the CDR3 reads CASGPGHTGDVGETQYF. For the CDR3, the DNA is TGTGCTAGTGGACCCGGCCACACCGGGGACGTGGGGGAGACCCAGTACTTC.

DNA for the CDR3: TGTGCCAGCAGTCCAGGACTAGCGACTAGCACAGATACGCAGTATTTT. It codes for CASSPGLATSTDTQYF. V usage is TRBV12-3 or TRBV12-4 and J usage is TRBJ2-3; 9 positions match TRBD2. The CDR3 spans 16 residues. The junction had 6 bases not matched to a gene; V was cut back by 5 bases and J by 0 bases.

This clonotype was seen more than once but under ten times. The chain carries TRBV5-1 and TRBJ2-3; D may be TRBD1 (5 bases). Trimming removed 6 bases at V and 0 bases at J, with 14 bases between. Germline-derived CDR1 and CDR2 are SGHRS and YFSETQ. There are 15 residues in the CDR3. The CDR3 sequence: CASNLQETSTDTQYF. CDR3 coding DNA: TGCGCCAGCAACCTACAGGAAACTAGCACAGATACGCAGTATTTT.

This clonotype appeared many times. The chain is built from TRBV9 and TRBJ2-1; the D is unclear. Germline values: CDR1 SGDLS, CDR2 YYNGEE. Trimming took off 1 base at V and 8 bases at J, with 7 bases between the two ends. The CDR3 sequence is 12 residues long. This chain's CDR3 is CASSVSGYEQFF. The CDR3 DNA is TGTGCCAGCAGCGTATCTGGGTATGAGCAGTTCTTC.

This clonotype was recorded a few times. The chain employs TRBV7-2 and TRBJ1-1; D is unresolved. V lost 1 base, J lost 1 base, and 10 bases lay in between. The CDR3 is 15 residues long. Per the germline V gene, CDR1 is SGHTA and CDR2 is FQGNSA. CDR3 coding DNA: TGTGCCAGCAGCTTAGACCCCGTTGGGAACACTGAAGCTTTCTTT. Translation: CASSLDPVGNTEAFF.

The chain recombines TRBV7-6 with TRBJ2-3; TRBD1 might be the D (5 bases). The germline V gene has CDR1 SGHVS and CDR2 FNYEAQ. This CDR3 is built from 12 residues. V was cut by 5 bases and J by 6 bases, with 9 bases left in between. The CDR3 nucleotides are TGTGCCAGCAGCCAGGGTCTTGATACGCAGTATTTT. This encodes CASSQGLDTQYF.

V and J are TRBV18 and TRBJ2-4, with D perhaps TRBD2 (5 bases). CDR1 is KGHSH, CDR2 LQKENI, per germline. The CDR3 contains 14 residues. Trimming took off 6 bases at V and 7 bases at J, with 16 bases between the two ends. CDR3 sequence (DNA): TGTGCCAGCTCCCCTATCGCGGGTATGAACATTCAGTACTTC. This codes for CASSPIAGMNIQYF.